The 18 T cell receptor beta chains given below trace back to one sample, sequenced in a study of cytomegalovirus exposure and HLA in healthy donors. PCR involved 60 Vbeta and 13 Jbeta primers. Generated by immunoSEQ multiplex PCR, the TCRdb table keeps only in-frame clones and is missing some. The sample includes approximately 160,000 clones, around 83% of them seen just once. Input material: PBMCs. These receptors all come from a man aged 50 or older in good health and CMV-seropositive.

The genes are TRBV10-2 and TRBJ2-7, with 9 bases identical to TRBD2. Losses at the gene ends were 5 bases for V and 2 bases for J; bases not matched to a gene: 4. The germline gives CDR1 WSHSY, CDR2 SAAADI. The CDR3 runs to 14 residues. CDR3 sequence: CASSPGTSTYEQYF. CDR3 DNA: TGCGCCAGCAGTCCCGGGACTAGCACCTACGAGCAGTACTTC.

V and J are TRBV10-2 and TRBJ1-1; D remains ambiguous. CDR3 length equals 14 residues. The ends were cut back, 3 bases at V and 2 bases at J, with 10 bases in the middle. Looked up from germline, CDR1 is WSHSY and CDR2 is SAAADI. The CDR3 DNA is TGCGCCAGCAGTGATGGGAGGGCCAACACTGAAGCTTTCTTT. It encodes CASSDGRANTEAFF.

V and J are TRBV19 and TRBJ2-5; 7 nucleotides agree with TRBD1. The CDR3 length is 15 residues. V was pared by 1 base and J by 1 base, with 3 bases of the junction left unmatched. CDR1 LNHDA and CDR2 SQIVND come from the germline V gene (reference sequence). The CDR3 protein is CASSIGGTAQETQYF. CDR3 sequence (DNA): TGTGCCAGTAGTATAGGAGGGACAGCCCAAGAGACCCAGTACTTC.

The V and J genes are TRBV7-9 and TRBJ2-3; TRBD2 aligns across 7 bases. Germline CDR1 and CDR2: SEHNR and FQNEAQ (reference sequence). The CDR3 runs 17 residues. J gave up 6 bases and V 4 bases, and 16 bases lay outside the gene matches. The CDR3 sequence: CASSSPVSETSPDTQYF. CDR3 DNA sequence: TGTGCCAGCAGCTCGCCCGTCTCCGAGACTAGCCCGGATACGCAGTATTTT.

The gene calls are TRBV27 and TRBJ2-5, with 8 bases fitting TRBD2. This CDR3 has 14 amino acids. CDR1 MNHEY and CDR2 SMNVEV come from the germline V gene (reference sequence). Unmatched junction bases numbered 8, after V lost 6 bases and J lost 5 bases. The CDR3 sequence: CASRLRGGLETQYF. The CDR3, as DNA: TGTGCCAGCAGACTCCGGGGGGGGTTGGAGACCCAGTACTTC.

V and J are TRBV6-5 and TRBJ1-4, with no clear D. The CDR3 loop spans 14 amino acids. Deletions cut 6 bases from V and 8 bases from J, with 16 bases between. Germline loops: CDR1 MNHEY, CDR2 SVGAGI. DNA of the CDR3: TGTGCCAGCAGCACGGGAAGGGTAGGAGAAAAACTGTTTTTT. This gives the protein CASSTGRVGEKLFF.

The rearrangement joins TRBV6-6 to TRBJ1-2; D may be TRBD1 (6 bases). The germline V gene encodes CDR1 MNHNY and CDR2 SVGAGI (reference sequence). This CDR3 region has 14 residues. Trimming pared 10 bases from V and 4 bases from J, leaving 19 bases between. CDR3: CATTRDTAPYGYTF. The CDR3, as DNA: TGTGCCACCACCCGGGACACCGCACCCTATGGCTACACCTTC.

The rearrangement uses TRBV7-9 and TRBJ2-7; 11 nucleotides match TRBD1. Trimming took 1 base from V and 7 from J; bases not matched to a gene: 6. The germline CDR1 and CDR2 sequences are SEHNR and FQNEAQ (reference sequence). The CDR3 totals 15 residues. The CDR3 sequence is CASSLVGQGVEEQYF. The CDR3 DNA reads TGTGCCAGCAGCTTAGTGGGACAGGGGGTGGAAGAGCAGTACTTC. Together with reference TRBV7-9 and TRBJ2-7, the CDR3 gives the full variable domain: DTGVSQNPRHKITKRGQNVTFRCDPISEHNRLYWYRQTLGQGPEFLTYFQNEAQLEKSRLLSDRFSAERPKGSFSTLEIQRTEQGDSAMYLCASSLVGQGVEEQYFGPGTRLTVT.

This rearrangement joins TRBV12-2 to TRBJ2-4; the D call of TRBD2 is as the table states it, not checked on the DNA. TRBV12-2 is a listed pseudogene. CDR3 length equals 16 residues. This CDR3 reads CASRLARRLAGNIQYF. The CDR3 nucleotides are TGTGCAAGTCGCTTAGCTAGGAGACTAGCCGGGAACATTCAGTACTTC.

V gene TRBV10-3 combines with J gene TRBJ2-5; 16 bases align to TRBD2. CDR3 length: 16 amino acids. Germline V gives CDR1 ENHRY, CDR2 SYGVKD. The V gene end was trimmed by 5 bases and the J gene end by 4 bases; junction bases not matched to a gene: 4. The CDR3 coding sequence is TGTGCCATCAGTCCGGGACTAGCGGGGGGGGGAGAGACCCAGTACTTC. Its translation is CAISPGLAGGGETQYF.

CDR3 sequence (DNA): TGTGCCAGCACCATGACAGGGTTTACCATATATTTT. Translating it yields CASTMTGFTIYF. The J gene is TRBJ1-3, the V gene TRBV28, with TRBD1 matching over 7 bases. After removal of 7 bases from V and 10 bases from J, the junction contained 7 bases not matched to a gene. The CDR3 runs to 12 residues. Germline loops: CDR1 MDHEN, CDR2 SYDVKM.

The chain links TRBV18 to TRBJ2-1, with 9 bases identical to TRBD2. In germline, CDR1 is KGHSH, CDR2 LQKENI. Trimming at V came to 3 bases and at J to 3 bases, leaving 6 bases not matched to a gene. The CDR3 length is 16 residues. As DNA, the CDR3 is TGTGCCAGCTCACCTGCTAGCGGGGAACACTACAATGAGCAGTTCTTC. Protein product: CASSPASGEHYNEQFF.

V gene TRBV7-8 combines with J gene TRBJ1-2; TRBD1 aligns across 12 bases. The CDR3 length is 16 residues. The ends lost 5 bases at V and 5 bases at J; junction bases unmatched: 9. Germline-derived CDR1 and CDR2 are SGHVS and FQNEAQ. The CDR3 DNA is TGTGCCAGCAGCCCACTCGGGACAGGGGGCGGGTATGGCTACACCTTC. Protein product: CASSPLGTGGGYGYTF. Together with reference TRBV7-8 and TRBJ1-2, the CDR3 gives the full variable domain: GAGVSQSPRYKVAKRGQDVALRCDPISGHVSLFWYQQALGQGPEFLTYFQNEAQLDKSGLPSDRFFAERPEGSVSTLKIQRTQQEDSAVYLCASSPLGTGGGYGYTFGSGTRLTVV.

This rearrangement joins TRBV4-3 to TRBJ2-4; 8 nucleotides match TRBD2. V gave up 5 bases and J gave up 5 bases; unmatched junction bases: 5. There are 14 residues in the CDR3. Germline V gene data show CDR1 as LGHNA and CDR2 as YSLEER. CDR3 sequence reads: CASSYRGGENIQYF. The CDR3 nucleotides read TGCGCCAGCAGCTACCGGGGGGGGGAAAACATTCAGTACTTC.

The CDR3 DNA reads as TGTGCCACCAGCAGAACACCAGGGGGCGGGGATGGCTACACCTTC. Encoded protein: CATSRTPGGGDGYTF. The genes are TRBV15 and TRBJ1-2, with 8 bases fitting TRBD1. Trimming took 2 bases from V and 6 from J; bases not matched to a gene: 8. From germline, CDR1 is LNHNV and CDR2 YYDKDF (reference sequence). There are 15 residues in the CDR3.

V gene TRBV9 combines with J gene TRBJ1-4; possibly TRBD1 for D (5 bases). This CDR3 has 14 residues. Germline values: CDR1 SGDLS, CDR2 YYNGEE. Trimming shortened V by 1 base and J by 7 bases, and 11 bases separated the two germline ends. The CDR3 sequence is CASSVQGISEKLFF. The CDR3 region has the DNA TGTGCCAGCAGCGTACAGGGTATTAGTGAAAAACTGTTTTTT.

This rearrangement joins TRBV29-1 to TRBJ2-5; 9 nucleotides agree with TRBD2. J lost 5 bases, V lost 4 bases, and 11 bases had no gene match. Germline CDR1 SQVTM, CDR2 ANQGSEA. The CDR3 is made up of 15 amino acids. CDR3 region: CSVGGGSGSLETQYF. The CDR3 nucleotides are TGCAGCGTTGGGGGGGGTAGCGGGAGTCTGGAGACCCAGTACTTC.

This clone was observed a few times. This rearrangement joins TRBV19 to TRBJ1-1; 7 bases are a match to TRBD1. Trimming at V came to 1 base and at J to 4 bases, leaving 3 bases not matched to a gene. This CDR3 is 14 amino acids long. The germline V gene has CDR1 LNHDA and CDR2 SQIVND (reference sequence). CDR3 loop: CASSIGGGLTEAFF. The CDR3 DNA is TGTGCCAGTAGTATAGGAGGGGGCCTCACTGAAGCTTTCTTT.